These 6 T cell receptor beta chains came from one sample sequenced in a study of blood T cells in healthy people across ages. Next came a second PCR, run for about 7 to 12 cycles, which used a sample-barcoded 5' primer along with a J-beta primer mix. TCRdb re-analysed the 5' RACE reads in MiXCR, keeping a single row per CDR3 protein. Of about 720,000 distinct CDR3 sequences in the sample, 22% were seen once. The sequenced sample consisted of blood. These TCRs come from a man in his 70s in good health.

The chain recombines TRBV10-3 with TRBJ2-3, with 10 bases identical to TRBD1. The V segment lost 8 bases and the J segment 0 bases; nucleotides outside the gene matches: 8. The CDR3 runs 16 residues. Germline CDR1 reads ENHRY; CDR2 reads SYGVKD. The CDR3 loop reads CAIRRDRGTSTDTQYF. In nucleotides, the CDR3 is TGTGCCATCCGCCGGGACAGGGGAACTAGCACAGATACGCAGTATTTT.

The V and J genes are TRBV5-6 and TRBJ2-3; D remains unclear. Trimming removed 3 bases from V and 1 base from J, with 9 bases in between. This CDR3 is built from 14 residues. CDR1 SGHDT and CDR2 YYEEEE come from the germline V gene. The CDR3 region has the DNA TGTGCCAGCAGCTGGGCCCGCGGCACAGATACGCAGTATTTT. It specifies CASSWARGTDTQYF.

The chain joins TRBV9 to TRBJ1-2; D possibly corresponds to TRBD1 (6 bases). Germline lookup yields CDR1 SGDLS and CDR2 YYNGEE. The CDR3 is 13 amino acids. With 2 bases removed from V and 4 bases from J, the gap between germline ends came to 9 bases. The CDR3 reads CASSVTGTYGYTF. The DNA for the CDR3 is TGTGCCAGCAGCGTGACAGGAACCTATGGCTACACCTTC.

The rearrangement uses TRBV6-2 or TRBV6-3 and TRBJ2-7, with 10 positions matching TRBD2. The CDR3 runs to 15 residues. The junction had 7 bases not matched to a gene; V was cut back by 5 bases and J by 3 bases. CDR1 is MNHEY and CDR2 is SVGEGT in the germline V gene. The chain's CDR3 is CASSDEASGGYEQYV. DNA for the CDR3: TGTGCCAGCAGTGACGAAGCTAGCGGGGGCTACGAGCAGTACGTC.

This clonotype turned up a few times. The CDR3 DNA is TGTGCCAGCAGCCGAACACGGACAGGGCGTAAGGAGACCCAGTACTTC. Amino acid sequence: CASSRTRTGRKETQYF. This rearrangement joins TRBV11-2 to TRBJ2-7; 8 bases are shared with TRBD1. TRBJ2-5 matches the DNA end more closely, so the J call is doubtful. This CDR3 is 16 amino acids long. The V gene's germline CDR1 is SGHAT and CDR2 FQNNGV.

This clonotype was counted a single time. The chain links TRBV20-1 to TRBJ2-5, with 7 bases aligning to TRBD2. The J call is in doubt because the DNA end fits TRBJ2-1 better. This CDR3 has 14 residues. CDR1 DFQATT and CDR2 SNEGSKA come from the germline V gene (reference sequence). The CDR3 reads CSARRPREANEQFF. The CDR3 coding sequence is TGCAGTGCCCGCCGTCCCCGGGAGGCAAATGAGCAGTTCTTC.